The 27 T cell receptor beta chains presented below share a single source sample, sequenced in a study of T cells in Graves' hyperthyroidism and ophthalmopathy. RNA transcripts served as the template for amplifying TCR beta CDR3 regions. Initially, a first-round RT-PCR of the TCR CDR3 employed the HTBI primer set. TCRdb reprocessed the multiplex PCR reads with MiXCR, giving one entry per CDR3 protein. In the table there are approximately 530,000 distinct CDR3 sequences, 16% of which are singletons. Sequencing was done on a sample of blood. The receptors originated from a woman aged 18 to 35 with Graves' hyperthyroidism.

This clonotype turned up a few times. This chain connects TRBV5-8 to TRBJ1-5; the D is unclear. This CDR3 has 13 residues. Germline assignment: CDR1 SGHTS and CDR2 YDEGEE. V dropped 1 base and J dropped 5 bases, with 7 bases sitting between them. The CDR3 loop reads CASSLRGYQPQHF. The CDR3 region has the DNA TGTGCCAGCAGCTTGCGGGGTTATCAGCCCCAGCATTTT.

This clonotype was seen at least ten times. This chain connects TRBV12-3 or TRBV12-4 to TRBJ1-2; weak D call: TRBD1 (6 bases). This CDR3 is built from 15 residues. Between the trimmed V and J ends, which lost 3 bases and 7 bases, there was a span of 18 bases. The CDR3 region is CASSLVQGPSGGYTF. The CDR3 DNA reads TGTGCCAGCAGTTTGGTACAGGGCCCCTCAGGTGGCTACACCTTC.

At least ten counts were recorded for this clonotype. J is TRBJ1-2 and V is TRBV12-3 or TRBV12-4, with 8 positions matching TRBD1. V dropped 5 bases and J dropped 8; count of bases not matched to a gene: 10. The CDR3 runs to 14 residues. Here the CDR3 DNA reads TGTGCCAGCAGTCCAACGGGACAGGCGGAGGGCTACACCTTC. It specifies CASSPTGQAEGYTF.

This clonotype showed up many times. As DNA, the CDR3 is TGCAGTGCTTTCTACGACAGAGACTACGAGCAGTACTTC. Translating it yields CSAFYDRDYEQYF. This chain links TRBV20-1 with TRBJ2-7, with D perhaps matching TRBD1 (5 bases). The V end lost 5 bases, the J end lost 3 bases, and 14 bases lay between the germline ends. The CDR3 runs 13 residues. Germline CDR1 and CDR2: DFQATT and SNEGSKA (reference sequence).

This clonotype was detected a few times. The J gene is TRBJ2-6, the V gene TRBV7-9, with TRBD2 identical over 7 bases. After removal of 6 bases from V and 0 bases from J, the junction contained 8 bases not matched to a gene. Germline V gene lookup returns CDR1 SEHNR and CDR2 FQNEAQ (reference sequence). The CDR3 runs to 17 residues. This CDR3 is CASRGGSTFSGANVLTF. The CDR3 DNA reads TGTGCCAGCAGGGGGGGGTCGACGTTCTCTGGGGCCAACGTCCTGACTTTC.

The V call is TRBV7-9, the J call TRBJ1-4; TRBD1 might be the D (5 bases). V dropped 1 base and J dropped 0 bases, with 9 bases sitting between them. The germline CDR1 and CDR2 sequences are SEHNR and FQNEAQ (reference sequence). The CDR3 contains 16 residues. The CDR3 DNA follows: TGTGCCAGCAGCTTAGGCGACAGAGCAACTAATGAAAAACTGTTTTTT. It translates to CASSLGDRATNEKLFF.

In this sample, this clonotype turned up a few times. The rearrangement links TRBV10-2 to TRBJ2-7; 11 bases align to TRBD2. V was pared by 8 bases and J by 7 bases, with 13 bases of the junction left unmatched. There are 15 residues in the CDR3. Germline assignment: CDR1 WSHSY and CDR2 SAAADI. CDR3 nucleotide sequence: TGCGCCAGCCTCTCCACTAGCGGGGGCCCTTGGGAGCAGTACTTC. It yields the protein CASLSTSGGPWEQYF.

This clonotype was recorded many times. The rearrangement uses TRBV7-2 and TRBJ2-1, with D hard to call. Germline loops: CDR1 SGHTA, CDR2 FQGNSA. The ends were cut back, 2 bases at V and 0 bases at J, with 5 bases in the middle. CDR3 size: 14 residues. The CDR3 region is CASSLIHSYNEQFF. As DNA, the CDR3 is TGTGCCAGCAGCTTAATCCACTCCTACAATGAGCAGTTCTTC.

The chain employs TRBV6-1 and TRBJ2-5, with TRBD2 matching over 7 bases. CDR1 and CDR2 (germline): MNHNS, SASEGT. This CDR3 contains 14 residues. V trimming: 6 bases; J trimming: 5 bases; junction bases outside the gene matches: 9. As DNA, the CDR3 is TGTGCCAGCAGCTGGGGACTATCCAGCGAGACCCAGTACTTC. Translation gives CASSWGLSSETQYF.

This clonotype came up many times. The chain joins TRBV3-1 to TRBJ2-3; D is uncertain. CDR1 and CDR2 (germline): LGHDT, YNNKEL (reference sequence). The V and J ends lost 2 bases and 0 bases respectively, with 12 bases between them. This CDR3 is built from 16 residues. The CDR3 coding sequence is TGTGCCAGCAGCCAATTCCATCGGGCTAGCACAGATACGCAGTATTTT. This gives the protein CASSQFHRASTDTQYF.

J is TRBJ2-1 and V is TRBV10-3; D is unresolved. The CDR3 length is 13 residues. In germline, CDR1 is ENHRY, CDR2 SYGVKD. V was shortened by 4 bases and J by 9 bases, with 13 bases between the two germline ends. The CDR3 DNA follows: TGTGCCATCAGTGGGCGACCGGTCGGTGAGCAGTTCTTC. Translation: CAISGRPVGEQFF.

This clonotype was detected many times. The gene calls are TRBV7-9 and TRBJ2-1; D not resolved. V lost 3 bases and J lost 4, with 10 bases in between. The CDR3 totals 14 residues. Germline assignment: CDR1 SEHNR and CDR2 FQNEAQ (reference sequence). The CDR3 DNA reads TGTGCCAGCAGCTTGGAGACACCGTACAATGAGCAGTTCTTC. As protein: CASSLETPYNEQFF.

This clonotype has just a few counts. The rearrangement joins TRBV27 to TRBJ1-2; D perhaps matches TRBD1 (6 bases). In germline, CDR1 is MNHEY, CDR2 SMNVEV (reference sequence). Trimming took off 3 bases at V and 6 bases at J, with 17 bases between the two ends. CDR3 length equals 15 residues. The CDR3 nucleotides read TGTGCCAGCAGTTTCCTACAGGGTTCCCGTAATGGCTACACCTTC. It translates to CASSFLQGSRNGYTF.

The chain joins TRBV7-9 to TRBJ1-4, with 8 bases identical to TRBD1. This CDR3 contains 15 residues. V was pared by 5 bases and J by 6 bases, with 8 bases of the junction left unmatched. Germline CDR1 reads SEHNR; CDR2 reads FQNEAQ (reference sequence). The CDR3 protein is CASSPRQGWDEKLFF. The CDR3 DNA reads TGTGCCAGCAGCCCCCGACAGGGGTGGGATGAAAAACTGTTTTTT.

J is TRBJ1-1 and V is TRBV4-2; unclear D gene. V was clipped by 1 base and J by 7 bases, with 10 bases between them. This CDR3 has 13 amino acids. In germline, CDR1 is LGHNA, CDR2 YNFKEQ. The chain's CDR3 is CASSQGQGIEAFF. The CDR3 DNA follows: TGTGCCAGCAGCCAAGGGCAAGGGATTGAAGCTTTCTTT.

The table lists this clonotype with many counts. This chain connects TRBV12-3 or TRBV12-4 to TRBJ2-2, with D perhaps being TRBD1 or TRBD2 (6 bases each). The length of the CDR3 is 16 residues. Trimming took 5 bases from V and 4 from J, leaving 17 bases between them. The CDR3 DNA follows: TGTGCCAGCAGTCTGGTGGGGGGCATTGGCACCGGGGAGCTGTTTTTT. Translating it yields CASSLVGGIGTGELFF.

The rearrangement joins TRBV9 to TRBJ2-6; D gene unclear. Germline CDR1 reads SGDLS; CDR2 reads YYNGEE. V lost 3 bases to trimming and J lost 0 bases, with 16 bases between them. The length of the CDR3 is 18 residues. Written as DNA, the CDR3 is TGTGCCAGCAGCGCCGCCCCTCACGTTAGCTCTGGGGCCAACGTCCTGACTTTC. The encoded protein is CASSAAPHVSSGANVLTF.

This clonotype was counted ten times or more. The chain couples TRBV20-1 to TRBJ2-3, with 11 bases that match TRBD2. Trimming removed 3 bases from V and 6 bases from J; junction bases left unmatched: 8. In germline, CDR1 is DFQATT, CDR2 SNEGSKA (reference sequence). The CDR3 contains 15 residues. The CDR3 spells CSARGVAGGPDTQYF. The CDR3 nucleotides read TGCAGTGCTAGGGGGGTAGCGGGAGGGCCGGATACGCAGTATTTT.

This clonotype occurred many times. J is TRBJ2-7 and V is TRBV7-9; 8 positions match TRBD2. In germline, CDR1 is SEHNR, CDR2 FQNEAQ (reference sequence). V was pared by 5 bases and J by 7 bases, with 13 bases of the junction left unmatched. The CDR3 extends over 15 amino acids. The CDR3 region has the DNA TGTGCCAGCAGCGCCGCCACGGGAGGGCCAAGGGAGCAGTACTTC. Its protein product is CASSAATGGPREQYF.

V is TRBV9 and J is TRBJ1-4; maybe TRBD1 (5 bases). Germline loops: CDR1 SGDLS, CDR2 YYNGEE. The CDR3 runs to 15 residues. V was clipped by 3 bases and J by 0 bases, with 9 bases between them. CDR3 sequence (DNA): TGTGCCAGCAGCGCCGACAGTGCAACTAATGAAAAACTGTTTTTT. The encoded protein is CASSADSATNEKLFF.

This clonotype was detected many times. The gene calls are TRBV18 and TRBJ1-2, with a tentative D call TRBD1 (5 bases). V was clipped by 10 bases and J by 2 bases, with 14 bases between them. The CDR3 loop spans 13 amino acids. CDR1 KGHSH and CDR2 LQKENI come from the germline V gene. The CDR3 sequence is CATNGEGNYGYTF. CDR3 DNA: TGTGCCACCAACGGTGAGGGGAACTATGGCTACACCTTC.

J is TRBJ1-3 and V is TRBV12-3 or TRBV12-4; D is uncertain. CDR3 length equals 15 residues. V lost 4 bases and J lost 4, with 14 bases in between. CDR3 DNA sequence: TGTGCCAGCAGTTCCGCCGGGCCTGCGGGAAACACCATATATTTT. Protein: CASSSAGPAGNTIYF.

This clonotype was detected only a few times. This chain joins TRBV4-1 and TRBJ1-4; D is uncertain. Trimming took off 0 bases at V and 6 bases at J, with 8 bases between the two ends. The V gene's germline CDR1 is MGHRA and CDR2 YSYEKL. The CDR3 runs to 14 residues. CDR3 DNA sequence: TGCGCCAGCAGCCAAGATCAGTTGGATGAAAAACTGTTTTTT. Translating gives CASSQDQLDEKLFF.

The chain joins TRBV9 to TRBJ1-6, with D possibly TRBD1 on 5 matching bases. CDR1 SGDLS and CDR2 YYNGEE come from the germline V gene. Trimming removed 0 bases at V and 0 bases at J, with 13 bases between. CDR3 length equals 18 residues. This CDR3 reads CASSVGPGPSSYNSPLHF. CDR3 bases: TGTGCCAGCAGCGTAGGGCCGGGGCCGAGCTCCTATAATTCACCCCTCCACTTT.

Only a few counts were recorded for this clonotype. The rearrangement joins TRBV6-1 to TRBJ1-1; tentatively, D is TRBD1 (6 bases). Germline V gene sequence: CDR1 MNHNS, CDR2 SASEGT. CDR3 length: 14 amino acids. V was shortened by 5 bases and J by 1 base, with 11 bases between the two germline ends. CDR3 DNA sequence: TGTGCCAGCAGTCGGGACACCAAGAACACTGAAGCTTTCTTT. Translation: CASSRDTKNTEAFF.

This chain joins TRBV10-1 and TRBJ2-2; TRBD2 might be the D (5 bases). Germline assignment: CDR1 WNHNN and CDR2 SYGVQD (reference sequence). Trimming cost V 4 bases and J 2 bases, with 20 bases left between them. The CDR3 is 18 residues long. CDR3: CASSGFRLTAANTGELFF. The CDR3 nucleotides are TGCGCCAGCAGTGGGTTTCGACTAACGGCGGCTAACACCGGGGAGCTGTTTTTT.

The sample holds a few counts of this clonotype. The chain links TRBV6-2 or TRBV6-3 to TRBJ2-4, with 9 bases aligning to TRBD1. With 2 bases clipped from V and 0 bases from J, the junction kept 14 bases outside the gene matches. CDR3 length: 20 residues. Germline V lookup: CDR1 MNHEY, CDR2 SVGEGT. In DNA form, the CDR3 reads TGTGCCAGCAGTTACGCGGACGAATCGGACAGGGGAATAGCCAAAAACATTCAGTACTTC. This encodes CASSYADESDRGIAKNIQYF.